These 16 T cell receptor beta chains were sequenced from one sample in a study of identical twins. TCRdb fed the 5' RACE reads into MiXCR, producing one record per CDR3 protein. The top ten hold 1.5% to 2% of the sample, which has approximately 690,000 distinct CDR3 sequences, around 5.7% seen once. Sequenced: naive T cells sorted from blood. These receptors all come from a man aged 18 to 29 in good health.

This clonotype was detected many times. The genes are TRBV6-5 and TRBJ1-1; a possible D gene is TRBD1 (5 bases). The CDR3 has 15 amino acids. Germline V gives CDR1 MNHEY, CDR2 SVGAGI. The V gene lost 1 base and the J gene lost 5 bases, with 14 bases spanning the gap. CDR3: CASSYWGRVGTEAFF. The CDR3 nucleotides read TGTGCCAGCAGTTACTGGGGCAGGGTAGGAACTGAAGCTTTCTTT.

This clonotype has at least ten counts. J is TRBJ2-7 and V is TRBV7-3; 10 nucleotides agree with TRBD2. The CDR3 is made up of 16 amino acids. Per germline, CDR1 SGHTA and CDR2 FQGTGA. Trimming removed 0 bases from V and 4 bases from J; junction bases left unmatched: 6. CDR3 sequence reads: CASSLTGASGRYEQYF. The CDR3 DNA is TGTGCCAGCAGCTTAACGGGGGCTAGCGGGAGATACGAGCAGTACTTC.

This clonotype showed up many times. The chain recombines TRBV20-1 with TRBJ2-7, with TRBD1 as a possible D gene (5 bases). Germline CDR1 and CDR2: DFQATT and SNEGSKA (reference sequence). The CDR3 consists of 14 residues. V gave up 0 bases and J gave up 5 bases, with 14 bases separating them. The chain's CDR3 is CSAREAGKSDEQYF. As DNA, the CDR3 is TGCAGTGCTAGAGAGGCAGGGAAGTCCGACGAGCAGTACTTC.

This clonotype has at least ten counts. The chain links TRBV5-1 to TRBJ2-7; 14 bases agree with TRBD2. With V trimmed by 5 bases and J by 3 bases, 7 bases remained unmatched. The CDR3 has 16 amino acids. Per germline, CDR1 SGHRS and CDR2 YFSETQ. CDR3 sequence: CASSTGTSGRLYEQYF. As DNA, the CDR3 is TGCGCCAGCAGTACCGGGACTAGCGGGAGACTCTACGAGCAGTACTTC.

This clonotype was seen ten or more times. The chain couples TRBV7-2 to TRBJ2-7; D unresolved. The germline CDR1 and CDR2 sequences are SGHTA and FQGNSA. V was cut by 0 bases and J by 5 bases, with 11 bases left in between. The CDR3 extends over 14 amino acids. The CDR3 here is CASSLAEISHEQYF. CDR3 nucleotides: TGTGCCAGCAGCTTAGCGGAAATCAGCCACGAGCAGTACTTC.

This clonotype has only a few counts. The limits of the CDR3 on the DNA are not certain, so only TCRdb's listed CDR3 is given. The genes are TRBV6-2 or TRBV6-3 and TRBJ2-2; whether TRBD1, the table's D call, matches the DNA was not checked. Germline V gene sequence: CDR1 MNHEY, CDR2 SVGEGT. From its first to its last residue, the CDR3 has 16 amino acids. CDR3 region: CASSYSHTGTPGSCFF.

This clonotype was seen a few times. This chain connects TRBV30 to TRBJ2-5; D call uncertain. V gave up 3 bases and J gave up 4 bases, with 6 bases separating them. The germline gives CDR1 GTSNPN, CDR2 SVGIG (reference sequence). The CDR3 length is 11 residues. For the CDR3, the DNA is TGTGCCTGGAGAGGATTAGAGACCCAGTACTTC. Its protein product is CAWRGLETQYF.

The chain links TRBV5-1 to TRBJ1-2; TRBD1 aligns across 8 bases. CDR1 is SGHRS, CDR2 YFSETQ, per germline. This CDR3 is built from 13 residues. V lost 4 bases, J lost 8 bases, and 7 bases stayed unmatched. CDR3 loop: CASSPTGDGGYTF. In DNA form, the CDR3 reads TGCGCCAGCAGCCCGACAGGGGACGGCGGCTACACCTTC.

This chain uses TRBV2 with TRBJ2-7; D possibly corresponds to TRBD2 (6 bases). With 3 bases removed from V and 11 bases from J, the gap between germline ends came to 20 bases. The CDR3 covers 14 residues. Germline values: CDR1 SNHLY, CDR2 FYNNEI. In DNA, the CDR3 is TGTGCCAGCAGTGAGGGGACGGACTACGATTGGGAGTACGTC. Its translation is CASSEGTDYDWEYV.

This clonotype was detected many times. This chain links TRBV20-1 with TRBJ2-5, with D unresolved. Trimming shortened V by 6 bases and J by 4 bases, and 9 bases separated the two germline ends. This CDR3 has 11 residues. Germline V gene lookup returns CDR1 DFQATT and CDR2 SNEGSKA (reference sequence). The CDR3 reads CSASTGETQYF. The CDR3 DNA sequence: TGCAGTGCAAGTACTGGAGAGACCCAGTACTTC.

This clonotype came up many times. The rearrangement uses TRBV5-1 and TRBJ2-7; 11 nucleotides align to TRBD2. Trimming cost V 4 bases and J 3 bases; bases outside gene matches: 9. This CDR3 contains 16 residues. The V gene's germline CDR1 is SGHRS and CDR2 YFSETQ. CDR3 in amino acids: CASSESGLAAVYEQYF. CDR3 nucleotide sequence: TGCGCCAGCAGCGAGTCGGGACTAGCGGCCGTCTACGAGCAGTACTTC.

This clonotype was seen many times. This chain uses TRBV20-1 with TRBJ2-1, with D hard to call. The V end lost 6 bases, the J end lost 5 bases, and 8 bases lay between the germline ends. The CDR3 extends over 11 amino acids. Germline lookup yields CDR1 DFQATT and CDR2 SNEGSKA (reference sequence). The chain's CDR3 is CSASAHNEQFF. In nucleotides, the CDR3 is TGCAGTGCCTCGGCACACAATGAGCAGTTCTTC.

This clonotype was counted many times. This chain connects TRBV10-3 to TRBJ2-3; D gene unclear. The germline CDR1 and CDR2 sequences are ENHRY and SYGVKD. V was cut by 6 bases and J by 4 bases, with 11 bases left in between. The CDR3 runs 13 residues. CDR3 in amino acids: CAIRPVSSDTQYF. Written as DNA, the CDR3 is TGTGCCATCAGGCCCGTCTCGTCAGATACGCAGTATTTT.

This clonotype was counted many times. The J gene is TRBJ1-5, the V gene TRBV27, with a weak D call TRBD1 (5 bases). The CDR3 runs to 15 residues. Between the trimmed V and J ends, which lost 3 bases and 0 bases, there was a span of 9 bases. Germline CDR1 is MNHEY and CDR2 is SMNVEV (reference sequence). CDR3 nucleotides: TGTGCCAGCAGTTTTGCAGGGTATAGCAATCAGCCCCAGCATTTT. It specifies CASSFAGYSNQPQHF.

This clonotype was counted many times. This sequence joins TRBV5-1 and TRBJ2-5; TRBD2 matches 15 bases. Germline V gene lookup returns CDR1 SGHRS and CDR2 YFSETQ. This CDR3 has 19 residues. V was pared by 3 bases and J by 1 base, with 10 bases of the junction left unmatched. The CDR3 sequence is CASSWIARTSGRVQETQYF. CDR3 nucleotide sequence: TGCGCCAGCAGCTGGATTGCGAGGACTAGCGGGAGGGTCCAAGAGACCCAGTACTTC.

This clonotype was counted ten times or more. The J gene is TRBJ1-4, the V gene TRBV12-3 or TRBV12-4; possible D gene TRBD1, 5 bases. This CDR3 region has 15 residues. V was pared by 2 bases and J by 7 bases, with 14 bases between. The CDR3 loop is CASSLITGRSEKLFF. In DNA form, the CDR3 reads TGTGCCAGCAGTTTAATTACAGGCCGGTCTGAAAAACTGTTTTTT.